A selection of T cell receptor beta chains follows, all from one sample in a study of blood T cell repertoires in COVID-19. This table comes from immunoSEQ multiplex PCR, and its TCRdb copy is limited to in-frame clones, with some not included. The data hold about 410,000 clones, with roughly 91% observed a single time. Sequenced sample: PBMCs or T cells enriched from blood (not recorded which). Receptors were obtained from a young man who had recovered from COVID-19. CDR3s leave out the opening cysteine and the closing phenylalanine or tryptophan. The D gene is left open where the match is weak.

TRBV27 NA ASSSPTSYNSPLH
TRBV3-1/TRBV3-2 NA ASSQGSGNQPQH
TRBV28 TRBD1 ASSFSRARGLGEQF
TRBV18 NA ASSPSTQDYNSPLH
TRBV6-1 TRBD1 ASSEGRQGRNEQY
TRBV2 TRBD2 ASSLSGTSGRVGRQETQY
TRBV28 TRBD1 ASRGSGQGHTEAF
TRBV13 NA ASSSSGFEQF
TRBV18 TRBD2 ASSPTGRGSQETQY
TRBV5-1 NA ASSSGIGGTDTQY
TRBV2 NA ASSGRGGAGFKNEAF
TRBV29-1 NA SVERGTDEQY
TRBV3-1/TRBV3-2 NA ASSQGTGLDTQY
TRBV11-2 NA ASSRGVAEPPRTDTQY
TRBV28 TRBD1 ASSPHRWDRGFGNTIY
TRBV5-1 TRBD1 ASSLGEGARETQY
TRBV29-1 TRBD1 SGGQFTDTQY
TRBV3-1/TRBV3-2 TRBD2 ASSRSGRRPTDTQY
TRBV9 NA ASSGGTPYNEQF
TRBV18 TRBD1 ASSSIGQGTTDTQY
TRBV5-1 NA ASSPTPDRYGYT
TRBV24-1 TRBD1 ATRETGLNTEAF
TRBV14 NA ASSQDQRNPAAF
TRBV5-1 TRBD2 ASSLVPSGGLGSTQY
TRBV9 TRBD1 ASSPRDREGYT
TRBV6-5 TRBD2 ASTHGGRGNNEQF
TRBV18 TRBD1 ASSRGTGRLSGNTIY
TRBV5-1 NA ASSIREHNEQF
TRBV19 TRBD1 ASSRTGAGYT
TRBV7-8 NA ASSLSPTPGNTIY
TRBV12-3/TRBV12-4 NA ASASWEKLF
TRBV2 NA ASSDDPDNSPLH
TRBV6-2/TRBV6-3 NA ASSLGGSYEQY
TRBV10-2 TRBD2 ASSQLAGGSGEQY
TRBV4-2 TRBD2 ASSQANHTSGGSKSTDTQY
TRBV5-4 NA ASSLGDIQY
TRBV15 NA ATSRDIVVGGKQF
TRBV29-1 NA SVDSLAGGNEQF
TRBV6-1 NA ASSEGVQGNSPLH
TRBV10-1 NA ASSEYRDTEAF
TRBV6-1 NA ASSDLGGDTGYT
TRBV15 NA ATSRLSSGSSLDGYT
TRBV2 NA ASSEGGLSNQPQH
TRBV28 NA ASSLGQTHQPQH
TRBV4-1 TRBD1 ASSQVPSGDRVWYGYT
TRBV7-6 NA ASRTYGVSGANVLT
TRBV19 NA ASSIEPTGYNQPQH
TRBV6-5 NA ASDHRNSGNTIY
TRBV5-1 TRBD1 ASSLPDRGRLRQY
TRBV11-2 NA ATQRGNFPNYGYT